This T cell receptor (beta chain) comes out of a study of cytomegalovirus exposure and HLA in healthy donors. Comment on this clone: Its specificity is unknown.

The PCR was carried out with 60 Vbeta primers and 13 Jbeta primers. The method was immunoSEQ multiplex PCR; TCRdb's version includes in-frame clones alone and lacks a portion of them. The table lists around 69,000 clones, approximately 70% of them singletons. Findings of the study overall: The authors assumed roughly uniform sequencing depth across donors for presence/absence analyses. In a later analysis, CMV-associated beta chains were mostly HLA-associated, it appeared.

The sequenced sample consisted of PBMCs. The receptor's source is a woman aged 50 to 60 in good health and CMV-seropositive.

CDR3 protein: CASSQGLTRPGYF. CDR3 DNA: TGTGCCAGCAGCCAGGGACTAACCAGACCGGGGTACTTC. This chain connects TRBV7-2 to TRBJ2-7, with 7 bases that match TRBD2. The junction had 13 bases not matched to a gene; V was cut back by 5 bases and J by 12 bases. The CDR3 extends over 13 amino acids. CDR1 is SGHTA, CDR2 FQGNSA, per germline.